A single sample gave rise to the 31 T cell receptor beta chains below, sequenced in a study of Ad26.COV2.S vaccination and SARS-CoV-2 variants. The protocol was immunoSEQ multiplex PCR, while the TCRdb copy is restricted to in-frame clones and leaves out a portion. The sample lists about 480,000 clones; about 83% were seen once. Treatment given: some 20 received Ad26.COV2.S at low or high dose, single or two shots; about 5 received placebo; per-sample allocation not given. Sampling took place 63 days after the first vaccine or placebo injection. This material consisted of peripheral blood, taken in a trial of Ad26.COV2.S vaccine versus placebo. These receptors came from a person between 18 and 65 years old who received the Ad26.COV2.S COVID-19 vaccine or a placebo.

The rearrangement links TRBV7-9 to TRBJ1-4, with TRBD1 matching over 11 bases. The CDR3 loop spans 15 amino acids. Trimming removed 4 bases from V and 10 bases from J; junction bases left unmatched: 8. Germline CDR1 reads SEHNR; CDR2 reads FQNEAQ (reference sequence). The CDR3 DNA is TGTGCCAGCAGCTCCGGGACAGGGGGTTTAGGAAAACTGTTTTTT. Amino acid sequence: CASSSGTGGLGKLFF.

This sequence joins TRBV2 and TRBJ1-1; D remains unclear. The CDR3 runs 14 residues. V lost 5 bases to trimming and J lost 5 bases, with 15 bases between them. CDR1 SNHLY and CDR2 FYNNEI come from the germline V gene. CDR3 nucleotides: TGTGCCAGCAGTTCACGATTGGTGGGGACTGAAGCTTTCTTT. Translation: CASSSRLVGTEAFF.

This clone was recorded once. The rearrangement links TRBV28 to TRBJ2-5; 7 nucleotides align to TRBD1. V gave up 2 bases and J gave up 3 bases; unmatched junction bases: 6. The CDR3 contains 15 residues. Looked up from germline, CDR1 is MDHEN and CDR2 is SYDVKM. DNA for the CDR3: TGTGCCAGCAGTTTAACCGACAGGGCTGAAGAGACCCAGTACTTC. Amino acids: CASSLTDRAEETQYF.

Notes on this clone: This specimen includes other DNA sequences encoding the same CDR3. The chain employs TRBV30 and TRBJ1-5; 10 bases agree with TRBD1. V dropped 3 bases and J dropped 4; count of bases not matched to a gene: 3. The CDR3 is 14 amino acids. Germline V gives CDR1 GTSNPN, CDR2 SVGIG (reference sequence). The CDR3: CAWSRDRGNQPQHF. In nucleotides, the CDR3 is TGTGCCTGGAGCCGGGACAGGGGAAATCAGCCCCAGCATTTT.

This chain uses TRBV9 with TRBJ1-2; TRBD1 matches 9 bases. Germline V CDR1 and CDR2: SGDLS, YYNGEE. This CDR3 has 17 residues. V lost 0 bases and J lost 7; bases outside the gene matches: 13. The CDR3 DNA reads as TGTGCCAGCAGCGTAGCGGTGGGGACAGGGTCATTGAGTGGCTACACCTTC. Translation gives CASSVAVGTGSLSGYTF.

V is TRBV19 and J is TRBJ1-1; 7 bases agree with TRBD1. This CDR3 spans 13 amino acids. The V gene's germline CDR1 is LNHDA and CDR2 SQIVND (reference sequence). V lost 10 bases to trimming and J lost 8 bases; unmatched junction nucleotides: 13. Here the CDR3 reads CANSGTDLLEAFF. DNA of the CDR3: TGTGCCAATTCCGGGACAGACCTTCTGGAAGCTTTCTTT.

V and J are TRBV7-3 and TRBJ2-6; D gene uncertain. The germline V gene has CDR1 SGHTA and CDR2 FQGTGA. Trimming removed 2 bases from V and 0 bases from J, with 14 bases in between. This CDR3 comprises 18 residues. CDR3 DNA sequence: TGTGCCAGCAGCTTAGGTGGTGGTTTAAGCTCTGGGGCCAACGTCCTGACTTTC. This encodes CASSLGGGLSSGANVLTF. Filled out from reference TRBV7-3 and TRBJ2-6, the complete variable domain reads GAGVSQTPSNKVTEKGKYVELRCDPISGHTALYWYRQSLGQGPEFLIYFQGTGAADDSGLPNDRFFAVRPEGSVSTLKIQRTERGDSAVYLCASSLGGGLSSGANVLTFGAGSRLTVL.

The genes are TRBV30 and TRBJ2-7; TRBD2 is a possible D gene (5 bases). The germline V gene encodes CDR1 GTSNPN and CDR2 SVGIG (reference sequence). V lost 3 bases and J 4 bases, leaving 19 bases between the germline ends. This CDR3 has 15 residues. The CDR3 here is CAWSPPVSRRYEQYF. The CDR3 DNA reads TGTGCCTGGAGCCCCCCGGTCAGTCGGAGGTACGAGCAGTACTTC.

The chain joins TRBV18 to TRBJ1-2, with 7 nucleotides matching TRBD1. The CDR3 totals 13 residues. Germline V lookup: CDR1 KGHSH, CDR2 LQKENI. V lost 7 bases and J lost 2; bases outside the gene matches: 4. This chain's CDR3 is CASFPTGNYGYTF. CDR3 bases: TGTGCCAGCTTCCCGACAGGGAACTATGGCTACACCTTC. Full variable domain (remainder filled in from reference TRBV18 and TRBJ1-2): NAGVMQNPRHLVRRRGQEARLRCSPMKGHSHVYWYRQLPEEGLKFMVYLQKENIIDESGMPKERFSAEFPKEGPSILRIQQVVRGDSAAYFCASFPTGNYGYTFGSGTRLTVV.

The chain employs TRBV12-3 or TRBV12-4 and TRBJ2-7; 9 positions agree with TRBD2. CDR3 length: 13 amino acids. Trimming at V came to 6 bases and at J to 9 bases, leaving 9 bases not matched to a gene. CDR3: CASSATSGYVQYF. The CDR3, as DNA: TGTGCCAGCAGCGCAACTAGCGGGTATGTGCAGTACTTC.

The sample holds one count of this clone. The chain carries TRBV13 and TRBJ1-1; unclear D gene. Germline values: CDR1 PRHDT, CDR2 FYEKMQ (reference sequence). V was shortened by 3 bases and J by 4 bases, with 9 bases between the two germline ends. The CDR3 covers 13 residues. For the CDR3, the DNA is TGTGCCAGCAGCTTTGTTCTAGGCACTGAAGCTTTCTTT. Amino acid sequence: CASSFVLGTEAFF.

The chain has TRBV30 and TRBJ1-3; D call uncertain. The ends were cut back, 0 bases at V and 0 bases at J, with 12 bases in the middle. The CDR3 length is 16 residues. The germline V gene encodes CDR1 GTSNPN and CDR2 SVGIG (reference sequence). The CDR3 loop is CAWSVGGPNSGNTIYF. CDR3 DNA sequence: TGTGCCTGGAGTGTAGGTGGACCTAACTCTGGAAACACCATATATTTT.

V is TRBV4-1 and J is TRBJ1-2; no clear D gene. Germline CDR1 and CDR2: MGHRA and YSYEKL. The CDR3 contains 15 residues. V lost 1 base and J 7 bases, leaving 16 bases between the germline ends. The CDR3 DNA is TGCGCCAGCAGCCAAGTAGATGGGGTTAACCGTGGCTACACCTTC. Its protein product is CASSQVDGVNRGYTF.

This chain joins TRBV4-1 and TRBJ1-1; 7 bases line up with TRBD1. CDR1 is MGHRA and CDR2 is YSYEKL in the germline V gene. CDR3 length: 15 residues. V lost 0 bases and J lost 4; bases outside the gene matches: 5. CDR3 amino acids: CASSQERGRGTEAFF. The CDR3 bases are TGCGCCAGCAGCCAAGAGAGGGGGCGCGGCACTGAAGCTTTCTTT.

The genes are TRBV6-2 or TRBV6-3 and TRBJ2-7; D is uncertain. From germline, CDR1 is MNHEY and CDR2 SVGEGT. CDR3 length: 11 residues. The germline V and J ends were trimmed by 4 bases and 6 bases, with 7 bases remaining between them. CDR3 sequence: CASSSRLEQYF. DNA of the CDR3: TGTGCCAGCAGTTCCAGACTCGAGCAGTACTTC.

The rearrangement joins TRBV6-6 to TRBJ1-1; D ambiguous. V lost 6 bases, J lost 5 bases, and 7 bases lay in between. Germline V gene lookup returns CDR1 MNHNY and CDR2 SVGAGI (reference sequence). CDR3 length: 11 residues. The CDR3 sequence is CASSGRTEAFF. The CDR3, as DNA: TGTGCCAGCAGCGGGAGGACTGAAGCTTTCTTT.

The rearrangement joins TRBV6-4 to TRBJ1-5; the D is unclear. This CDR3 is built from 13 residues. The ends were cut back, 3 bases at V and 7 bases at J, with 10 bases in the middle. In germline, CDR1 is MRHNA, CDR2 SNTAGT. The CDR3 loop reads CASSEGTQQPQHF. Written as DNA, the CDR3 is TGTGCCAGCAGTGAGGGAACCCAGCAGCCCCAGCATTTT.

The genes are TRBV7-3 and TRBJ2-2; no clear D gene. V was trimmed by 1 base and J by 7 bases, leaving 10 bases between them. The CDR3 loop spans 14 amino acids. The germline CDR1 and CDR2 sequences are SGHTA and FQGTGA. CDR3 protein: CASSLMGNSGELFF. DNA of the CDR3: TGTGCCAGCAGCTTAATGGGGAATAGCGGGGAGCTGTTTTTT. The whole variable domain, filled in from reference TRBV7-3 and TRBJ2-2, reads GAGVSQTPSNKVTEKGKYVELRCDPISGHTALYWYRQSLGQGPEFLIYFQGTGAADDSGLPNDRFFAVRPEGSVSTLKIQRTERGDSAVYLCASSLMGNSGELFFGEGSRLTVL.

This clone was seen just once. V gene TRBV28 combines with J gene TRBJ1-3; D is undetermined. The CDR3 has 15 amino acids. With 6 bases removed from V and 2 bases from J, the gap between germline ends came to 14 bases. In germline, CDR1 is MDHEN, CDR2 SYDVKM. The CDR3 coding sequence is TGTGCCAGCAGACGGCTAGCCGGGACTGGAAACACCATATATTTT. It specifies CASRRLAGTGNTIYF.

CDR3 sequence: CASSPGPIAGYNEQFF. The CDR3 DNA is TGTGCCAGCAGCCCAGGCCCGATAGCGGGATACAATGAGCAGTTCTTC. This chain uses TRBV4-2 with TRBJ2-1; 8 nucleotides match TRBD2. The V gene's germline CDR1 is LGHNA and CDR2 YNFKEQ. V lost 4 bases and J lost 4; bases outside the gene matches: 9. This CDR3 has 16 amino acids.

The CDR3 is CASSDSLPSGSSYEQYF. The CDR3 DNA sequence: TGTGCCAGCAGTGACTCGCTTCCTAGCGGGAGCTCCTACGAGCAGTACTTC. This chain connects TRBV6-4 to TRBJ2-7; 10 bases match TRBD2. CDR1 is MRHNA, CDR2 SNTAGT, per germline. This CDR3 contains 17 residues. The V gene end was trimmed by 0 bases and the J gene end by 0 bases; junction bases not matched to a gene: 5.

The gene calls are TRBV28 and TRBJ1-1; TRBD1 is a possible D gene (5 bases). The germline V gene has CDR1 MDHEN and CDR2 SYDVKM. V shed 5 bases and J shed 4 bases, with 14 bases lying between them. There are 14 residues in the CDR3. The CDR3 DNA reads TGTGCCAGCAGTCTGGAGAAGGGGTTCACTGAAGCTTTCTTT. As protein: CASSLEKGFTEAFF.

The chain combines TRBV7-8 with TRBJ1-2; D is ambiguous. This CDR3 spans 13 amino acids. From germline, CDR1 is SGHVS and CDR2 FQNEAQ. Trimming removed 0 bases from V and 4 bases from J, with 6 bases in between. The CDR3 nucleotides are TGTGCCAGCAGCTTAGCCGGCCTCTATGGCTACACCTTC. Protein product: CASSLAGLYGYTF.

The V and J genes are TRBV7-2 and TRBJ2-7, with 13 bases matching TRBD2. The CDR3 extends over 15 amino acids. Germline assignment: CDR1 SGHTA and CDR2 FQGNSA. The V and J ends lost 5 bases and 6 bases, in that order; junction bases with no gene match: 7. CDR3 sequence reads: CASSRTSGSFSEQYF. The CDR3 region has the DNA TGTGCCAGCAGCAGGACTAGCGGGAGTTTCTCCGAGCAGTACTTC. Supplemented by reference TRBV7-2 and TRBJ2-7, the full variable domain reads GAGVSQSPSNKVTEKGKDVELRCDPISGHTALYWYRQSLGQGLEFLIYFQGNSAPDKSGLPSDRFSAERTGGSVSTLTIQRTQQEDSAVYLCASSRTSGSFSEQYFGPGTRLTVT.

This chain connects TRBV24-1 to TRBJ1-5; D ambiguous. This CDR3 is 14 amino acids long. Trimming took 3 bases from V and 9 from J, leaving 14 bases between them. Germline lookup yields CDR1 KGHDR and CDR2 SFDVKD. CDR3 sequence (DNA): TGTGCCACCAGTGATAACCGACGAGATGCGCCCCAGCATTTT. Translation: CATSDNRRDAPQHF.

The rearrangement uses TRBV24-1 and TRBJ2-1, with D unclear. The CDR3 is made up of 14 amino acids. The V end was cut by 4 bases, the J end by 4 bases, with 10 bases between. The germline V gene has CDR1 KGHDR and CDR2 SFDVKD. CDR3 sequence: CATSEEKGYNEQFF. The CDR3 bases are TGTGCCACCAGTGAAGAGAAGGGTTACAATGAGCAGTTCTTC.

The CDR3 sequence is CASSQMGTSGKGEQYF. For the CDR3, the DNA is TGTGCCAGCAGCCAGATGGGGACTAGCGGGAAGGGAGAGCAGTACTTC. The V gene is TRBV4-2, the J gene TRBJ2-7; 13 nucleotides agree with TRBD2. CDR1 LGHNA and CDR2 YNFKEQ come from the germline V gene. The CDR3 consists of 16 residues. V lost 3 bases and J lost 7; bases outside the gene matches: 9.

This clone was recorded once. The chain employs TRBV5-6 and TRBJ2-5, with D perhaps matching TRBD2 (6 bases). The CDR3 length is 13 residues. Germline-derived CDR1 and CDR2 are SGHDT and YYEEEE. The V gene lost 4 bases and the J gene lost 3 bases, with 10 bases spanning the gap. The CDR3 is CASSPGLKETQYF. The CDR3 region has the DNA TGTGCCAGCAGCCCGGGACTTAAAGAGACCCAGTACTTC.

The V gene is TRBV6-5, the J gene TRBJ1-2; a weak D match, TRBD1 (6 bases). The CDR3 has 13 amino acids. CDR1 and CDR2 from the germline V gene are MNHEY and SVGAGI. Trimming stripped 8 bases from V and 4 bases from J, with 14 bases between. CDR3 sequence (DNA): TGTGCCAGCTCAGAAAGGGGGTTCTATGGCTACACCTTC. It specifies CASSERGFYGYTF.

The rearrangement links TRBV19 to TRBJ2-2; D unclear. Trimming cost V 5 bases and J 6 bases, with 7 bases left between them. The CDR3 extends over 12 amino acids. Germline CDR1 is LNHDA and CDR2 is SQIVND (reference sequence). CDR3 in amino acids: CASSHSPGELFF. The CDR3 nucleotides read TGTGCCAGTAGTCACTCTCCCGGGGAGCTGTTTTTT.

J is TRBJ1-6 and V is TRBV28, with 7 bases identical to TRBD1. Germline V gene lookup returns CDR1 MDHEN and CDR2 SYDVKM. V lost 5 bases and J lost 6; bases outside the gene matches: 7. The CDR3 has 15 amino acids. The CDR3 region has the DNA TGTGCCAGCAGTCCACGACAGGGAGGTAATTCACCCCTCCACTTT. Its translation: CASSPRQGGNSPLHF. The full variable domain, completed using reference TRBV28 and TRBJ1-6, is DVKVTQSSRYLVKRTGEKVFLECVQDMDHENMFWYRQDPGLGLRLIYFSYDVKMKEKGDIPEGYSVSREKKERFSLILESASTNQTSMYLCASSPRQGGNSPLHFGNGTRLTVT.